Below, 2 T cell receptor beta chains from the same sample are listed, as sequenced in a study of multiple sclerosis patients with progressive multifocal leukoencephalopathy. The time point: around 13 months of natalizumab therapy. Method: immunoSEQ multiplex PCR; TCRdb's copy keeps in-frame clones and lacks some. Of about 30,000 clones listed, 90% were seen once; the top ten hold roughly 1.3%. Material: PBMCs, obtained from a patient treated with natalizumab. These receptors were taken from a human donor with multiple sclerosis.

The chain carries TRBV19 and TRBJ2-1; D possibly corresponds to TRBD1 (6 bases). CDR1 is LNHDA, CDR2 SQIVND, per germline (reference sequence). The CDR3 loop spans 17 amino acids. V was pared by 3 bases and J by 0 bases, with 15 bases between. The CDR3 nucleotides read TGTGCCAGTAGTATGGCAACAGGGCGAAGCTCCTACAATGAGCAGTTCTTC. This sequence encodes CASSMATGRSSYNEQFF.

The chain has TRBV11-2 and TRBJ2-3; TRBD2 matches 11 bases. J gave up 1 base and V 2 bases, and 5 bases lay outside the gene matches. Per germline, CDR1 SGHAT and CDR2 FQNNGV. The CDR3 spans 17 residues. For the CDR3, the DNA is TGTGCCAGCAGCTTACTGGCTAGCGGGGGGCGCACAGATACGCAGTATTTT. Protein sequence: CASSLLASGGRTDTQYF.